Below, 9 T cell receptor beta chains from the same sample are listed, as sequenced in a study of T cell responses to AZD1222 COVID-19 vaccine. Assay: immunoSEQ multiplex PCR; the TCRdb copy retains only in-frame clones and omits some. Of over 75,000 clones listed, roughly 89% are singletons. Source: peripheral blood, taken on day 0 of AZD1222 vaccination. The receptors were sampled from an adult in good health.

The CDR3 DNA reads as TGTGCCAGTAGTATGGGCCGGGTTGGGGTCAATGAGCAGTTCTTC. It specifies CASSMGRVGVNEQFF. V usage is TRBV19 and J usage is TRBJ2-1, with unresolved D. The V gene's germline CDR1 is LNHDA and CDR2 SQIVND (reference sequence). V lost 3 bases to trimming and J lost 6 bases, with 15 bases between them. The CDR3 runs to 15 residues.

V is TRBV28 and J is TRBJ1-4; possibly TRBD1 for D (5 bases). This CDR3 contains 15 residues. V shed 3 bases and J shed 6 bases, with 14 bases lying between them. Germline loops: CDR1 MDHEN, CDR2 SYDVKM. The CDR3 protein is CASSFLAGADEKLFF. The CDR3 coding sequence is TGTGCCAGCAGTTTTCTAGCCGGGGCGGATGAAAAACTGTTTTTT.

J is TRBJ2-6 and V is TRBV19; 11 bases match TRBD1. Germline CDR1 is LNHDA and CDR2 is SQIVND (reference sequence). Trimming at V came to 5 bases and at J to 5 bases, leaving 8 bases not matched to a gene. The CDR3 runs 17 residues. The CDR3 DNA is TGTGCCAGTAGTGGTCGGGACAGGGGGTCCAGGGCCAACGTCCTGACTTTC. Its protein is CASSGRDRGSRANVLTF.

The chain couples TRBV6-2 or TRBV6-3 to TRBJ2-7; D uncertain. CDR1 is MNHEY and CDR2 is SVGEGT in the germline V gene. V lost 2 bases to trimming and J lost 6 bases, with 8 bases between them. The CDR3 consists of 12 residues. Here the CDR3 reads CASSYPIVEQYF. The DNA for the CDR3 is TGTGCCAGCAGTTACCCTATTGTCGAGCAGTACTTC.

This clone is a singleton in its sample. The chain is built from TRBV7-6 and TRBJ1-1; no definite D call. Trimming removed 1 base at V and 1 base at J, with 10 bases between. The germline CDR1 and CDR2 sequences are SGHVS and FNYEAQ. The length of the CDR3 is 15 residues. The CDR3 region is CASSLEPGRNTEAFF. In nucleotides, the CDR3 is TGTGCCAGCAGCTTAGAGCCAGGACGGAACACTGAAGCTTTCTTT.

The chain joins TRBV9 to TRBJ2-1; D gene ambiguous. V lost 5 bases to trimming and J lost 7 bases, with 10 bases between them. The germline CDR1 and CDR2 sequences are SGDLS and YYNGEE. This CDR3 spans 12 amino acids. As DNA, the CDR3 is TGTGCCAGCAGGGCGAGTGGGAATGAGCAGTTCTTC. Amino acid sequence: CASRASGNEQFF.

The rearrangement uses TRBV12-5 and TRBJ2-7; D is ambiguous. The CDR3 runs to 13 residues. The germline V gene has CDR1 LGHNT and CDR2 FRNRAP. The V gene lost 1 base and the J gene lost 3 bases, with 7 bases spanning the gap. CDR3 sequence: CASGLGHNYEQYF. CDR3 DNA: TGTGCTAGTGGTTTGGGACATAACTACGAGCAGTACTTC. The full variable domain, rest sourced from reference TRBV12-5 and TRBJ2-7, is DARVTQTPRHKVTEMGQEVTMRCQPILGHNTVFWYRQTMMQGLELLAYFRNRAPLDDSGMPKDRFSAEMPDATLATLKIQPSEPRDSAVYFCASGLGHNYEQYFGPGTRLTVT.

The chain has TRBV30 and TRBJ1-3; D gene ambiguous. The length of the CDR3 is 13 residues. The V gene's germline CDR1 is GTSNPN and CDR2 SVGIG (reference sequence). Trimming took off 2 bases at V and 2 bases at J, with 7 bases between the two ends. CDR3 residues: CAWSTGPGNTIYF. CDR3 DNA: TGTGCCTGGAGTACCGGGCCTGGAAACACCATATATTTT.

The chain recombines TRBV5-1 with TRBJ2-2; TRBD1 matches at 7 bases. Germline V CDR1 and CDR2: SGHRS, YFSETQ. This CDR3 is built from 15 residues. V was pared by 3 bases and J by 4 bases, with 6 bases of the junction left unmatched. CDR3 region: CASSSPGQATGELFF. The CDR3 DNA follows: TGCGCCAGCAGCTCACCTGGACAGGCCACCGGGGAGCTGTTTTTT.